The 26 T cell receptor beta chains below come from one sample, sequenced in a study of shared clonotypes between healthy human individuals. Clones were read by immunoSEQ multiplex PCR, and TCRdb kept only the in-frame ones, dropping some. The table shows roughly 2.2 million clones, with more than 85% occurring only once. Input material: naive CD4+ T cells from PBMCs. The subset is: CD45RA+ positively selected. These TCRs come from a man younger than 30 in good health. Some clones in this sample may be carry-over from other donors' samples.

The chain recombines TRBV5-6 with TRBJ2-7; maybe TRBD1 (6 bases). This CDR3 comprises 16 residues. The germline V gene has CDR1 SGHDT and CDR2 YYEEEE. Trimming cost V 0 bases and J 3 bases, with 16 bases left between them. CDR3 sequence: CASSLGLQGYGYEQYF. CDR3 nucleotide sequence: TGTGCCAGCAGCTTGGGCCTACAGGGATATGGCTACGAGCAGTACTTC.

The chain carries TRBV5-1 and TRBJ2-5; 8 bases map to TRBD1. Germline V gene sequence: CDR1 SGHRS, CDR2 YFSETQ. The CDR3 is made up of 16 amino acids. The V and J ends lost 0 bases and 2 bases, in that order; junction bases with no gene match: 6. The DNA for the CDR3 is TGCGCCAGCAGCTTGGTACCCGACAGGGGACAAGAGACCCAGTACTTC. The encoded protein is CASSLVPDRGQETQYF.

V is TRBV28 and J is TRBJ2-1; 9 positions agree with TRBD1. The ends lost 6 bases at V and 0 bases at J; junction bases unmatched: 6. The germline gives CDR1 MDHEN, CDR2 SYDVKM. There are 16 residues in the CDR3. This chain's CDR3 is CASRGTGPSSYNEQFF. CDR3 in DNA: TGTGCCAGCAGAGGGACAGGGCCCTCCTCCTACAATGAGCAGTTCTTC.

The V call is TRBV5-4, the J call TRBJ2-3, with 10 nucleotides matching TRBD2. The junction had 10 bases not matched to a gene; V was cut back by 4 bases and J by 2 bases. The CDR3 spans 17 residues. The germline V gene encodes CDR1 SGHNT and CDR2 YYREEE (reference sequence). The DNA for the CDR3 is TGTGCCAGCAGCGTTCGTATAGCGGGAGGTCACACAGATACGCAGTATTTT. As protein: CASSVRIAGGHTDTQYF.

As for this clone: Other nucleotide sequences from this sample produce the same CDR3. The chain combines TRBV4-3 with TRBJ2-2, with D unclear. Germline CDR1 reads LGHNA; CDR2 reads YSLEER. CDR3 length equals 13 residues. Trimming took off 0 bases at V and 6 bases at J, with 5 bases between the two ends. CDR3 residues: CASSQDRAGELFF. CDR3 in DNA: TGCGCCAGCAGCCAAGATCGGGCCGGGGAGCTGTTTTTT.

The chain employs TRBV30 and TRBJ2-7; 16 bases fit TRBD2. Trimming at V came to 5 bases and at J to 0 bases, leaving 10 bases not matched to a gene. This CDR3 is 18 amino acids long. Looked up from germline, CDR1 is GTSNPN and CDR2 is SVGIG (reference sequence). The CDR3 region has the DNA TGTGCCTGGCAAGCGCCGGGACTAGCGGGAGGGCTCTCCTACGAGCAGTACTTC. Its translation is CAWQAPGLAGGLSYEQYF.

This sequence joins TRBV7-2 and TRBJ2-2; 7 bases match TRBD1. The germline V gene has CDR1 SGHTA and CDR2 FQGNSA. Trimming at V came to 5 bases and at J to 6 bases, leaving 3 bases not matched to a gene. The CDR3 extends over 13 amino acids. The DNA for the CDR3 is TGTGCCAGCAGCCCCGACAGGGCCGGGGAGCTGTTTTTT. This translates into CASSPDRAGELFF.

The genes are TRBV27 and TRBJ2-1; 9 bases align to TRBD2. The ends lost 5 bases at V and 5 bases at J; junction bases unmatched: 7. CDR1 is MNHEY, CDR2 SMNVEV, per germline (reference sequence). There are 15 residues in the CDR3. CDR3: CASSGRGGLNNEQFF. The CDR3 DNA follows: TGTGCCAGCAGTGGGCGGGGGGGTCTTAACAATGAGCAGTTCTTC.

The V gene is TRBV5-8, the J gene TRBJ1-5; D is possibly TRBD1 (6 bases). The germline V gene has CDR1 SGHTS and CDR2 YDEGEE. The CDR3 loop spans 15 amino acids. The V end was cut by 0 bases, the J end by 4 bases, with 11 bases between. The CDR3 is CASSLVFRGNQPQHF. For the CDR3, the DNA is TGTGCCAGCAGCTTGGTATTCAGGGGTAATCAGCCCCAGCATTTT.

The rearrangement uses TRBV5-4 and TRBJ2-6; the D is unclear. Germline CDR1 and CDR2: SGHNT and YYREEE (reference sequence). This CDR3 region has 18 residues. V lost 4 bases and J lost 0, with 17 bases in between. For the CDR3, the DNA is TGTGCCAGCAGCCCACTACAAGGTTCCAACTCTGGGGCCAACGTCCTGACTTTC. Residues: CASSPLQGSNSGANVLTF.

The gene calls are TRBV28 and TRBJ2-7; 9 bases agree with TRBD2. The germline CDR1 and CDR2 sequences are MDHEN and SYDVKM. CDR3 length: 14 residues. Trimming cost V 6 bases and J 6 bases; bases outside gene matches: 9. The CDR3 spells CASRTGSGSGEQYF. The CDR3 DNA follows: TGTGCCAGCAGGACCGGTAGCGGGAGTGGCGAGCAGTACTTC.

This chain uses TRBV9 with TRBJ2-3; TRBD2 agrees at 10 bases. V shed 0 bases, J shed 4 bases, and the junction held 5 bases outside the gene matches. This CDR3 contains 16 residues. Germline V gene lookup returns CDR1 SGDLS and CDR2 YYNGEE. The CDR3 loop is CASSVDPAGGSDTQYF. The CDR3 DNA reads as TGTGCCAGCAGCGTAGATCCAGCGGGAGGGTCAGATACGCAGTATTTT.

The table lists this clone with a few counts. This chain connects TRBV30 to TRBJ2-2, with D unresolved. This CDR3 spans 13 amino acids. Trimming took off 8 bases at V and 5 bases at J, with 15 bases between the two ends. CDR1 and CDR2 (germline): GTSNPN, SVGIG (reference sequence). The CDR3 protein is CAGQPERTGELFF. For the CDR3, the DNA is TGTGCCGGTCAACCCGAGAGGACCGGGGAGCTGTTTTTT.

The rearrangement joins TRBV27 to TRBJ1-1; D is undetermined. Trimming stripped 4 bases from V and 0 bases from J, with 21 bases between. Germline values: CDR1 MNHEY, CDR2 SMNVEV (reference sequence). The CDR3 contains 18 residues. CDR3: CASSSLADVLNMNTEAFF. DNA of the CDR3: TGTGCCAGCAGTTCTTTGGCGGACGTCCTAAATATGAACACTGAAGCTTTCTTT.

The chain couples TRBV6-5 to TRBJ1-5; a weak D match, TRBD1 (5 bases). The CDR3 spans 12 residues. Germline V lookup: CDR1 MNHEY, CDR2 SVGAGI. Trimming cost V 7 bases and J 9 bases, with 13 bases left between them. For the CDR3, the DNA is TGTGCCAGCAATTTACATGGGGGGCCCCAGCATTTT. It is translated as CASNLHGGPQHF.

The V and J genes are TRBV5-1 and TRBJ2-3; D might be TRBD2 (5 bases). Germline V gene data show CDR1 as SGHRS and CDR2 as YFSETQ. V was cut by 0 bases and J by 7 bases, with 12 bases left in between. The CDR3 contains 14 residues. CDR3: CASSLAPGRNTQYF. The CDR3 DNA follows: TGCGCCAGCAGCTTGGCACCGGGAAGGAATACGCAGTATTTT.

This clone showed up just once. Other DNA sequences of this sample code for an identical CDR3. The J gene is TRBJ2-7, the V gene TRBV7-2; no firm D call. The V end lost 0 bases, the J end lost 1 base, and 7 bases lay between the germline ends. The germline V gene has CDR1 SGHTA and CDR2 FQGNSA. The CDR3 is 14 residues long. CDR3: CASSLAGISYEQYF. The CDR3 region has the DNA TGTGCCAGCAGCTTAGCGGGAATATCCTACGAGCAGTACTTC.

This clone was detected once. The chain links TRBV2 to TRBJ2-1; D may be TRBD2 (5 bases). Germline V gives CDR1 SNHLY, CDR2 FYNNEI. V shed 8 bases and J shed 12 bases, with 11 bases lying between them. CDR3 size: 10 residues. CDR3: CASSISGQFF. CDR3 nucleotide sequence: TGTGCCAGCTCCATAAGCGGGCAGTTCTTC.

J is TRBJ2-2 and V is TRBV2; D might be TRBD1 (6 bases). The CDR3 sequence is 14 residues long. Germline V lookup: CDR1 SNHLY, CDR2 FYNNEI. V shed 4 bases and J shed 5 bases, with 11 bases lying between them. The CDR3 spells CASSAQGTTGELFF. As DNA, the CDR3 is TGTGCCAGCAGTGCGCAGGGGACGACCGGGGAGCTGTTTTTT.

The genes are TRBV10-2 and TRBJ1-1, with TRBD1 identical over 7 bases. The CDR3 sequence is 17 residues long. The ends lost 3 bases at V and 4 bases at J; junction bases unmatched: 14. The germline CDR1 and CDR2 sequences are WSHSY and SAAADI. The CDR3 loop reads CASSDRDSGFLGTEAFF. The CDR3 bases are TGCGCCAGCAGTGACCGGGACAGTGGCTTTCTGGGCACTGAAGCTTTCTTT.

The chain combines TRBV5-1 with TRBJ2-1; 15 nucleotides align to TRBD2. The J segment lost 4 bases and the V segment lost 4 bases, leaving 9 bases of the junction unmatched. Germline CDR1 SGHRS, CDR2 YFSETQ. The CDR3 length is 18 residues. The CDR3 DNA sequence: TGCGCCAGCAGCCTGGGACTAGCGGGAGGCCTTGATTACAATGAGCAGTTCTTC. It is translated as CASSLGLAGGLDYNEQFF.

The chain links TRBV19 to TRBJ2-7; 8 bases are shared with TRBD2. The CDR3 length is 16 residues. Germline V lookup: CDR1 LNHDA, CDR2 SQIVND (reference sequence). V lost 3 bases and J lost 2; bases outside the gene matches: 9. The DNA for the CDR3 is TGTGCCAGTAGTATGCGGGCGGGAGGTACGGCCTACGAGCAGTACTTC. Its translation is CASSMRAGGTAYEQYF.

About this clone itself: Other DNA variants within this sample encode the same CDR3. The rearrangement uses TRBV28 and TRBJ1-1, with D tentatively TRBD1 (6 bases). The V gene lost 2 bases and the J gene lost 1 base, with 8 bases spanning the gap. Germline-derived CDR1 and CDR2 are MDHEN and SYDVKM. The CDR3 spans 14 residues. CDR3 region: CASSLGGQNTEAFF. The CDR3 DNA is TGTGCCAGCAGTTTAGGGGGCCAGAACACTGAAGCTTTCTTT.

The gene calls are TRBV6-5 and TRBJ2-7, with D unresolved. Germline V lookup: CDR1 MNHEY, CDR2 SVGAGI. V was cut by 4 bases and J by 4 bases, with 11 bases left in between. The CDR3 length is 13 residues. The CDR3 DNA is TGTGCCAGCAGTTTTCCAGAGATGTACGAGCAGTACTTC. Its translation is CASSFPEMYEQYF.

V and J are TRBV2 and TRBJ2-2, with TRBD2 identical over 7 bases. This CDR3 has 15 residues. CDR1 is SNHLY and CDR2 is FYNNEI in the germline V gene. The V gene end was trimmed by 6 bases and the J gene end by 7 bases; junction bases not matched to a gene: 11. CDR3 region: CASRVLAVRGGELFF. The CDR3 DNA reads TGTGCCAGCAGGGTGCTAGCGGTGAGGGGCGGGGAGCTGTTTTTT.

This clone was recorded a few times. The chain recombines TRBV29-1 with TRBJ1-1; D remains ambiguous. The length of the CDR3 is 12 residues. Germline V gives CDR1 SQVTM, CDR2 ANQGSEA. V was pared by 2 bases and J by 11 bases, with 15 bases between. CDR3 loop: CSVERSRNEAFF. Written as DNA, the CDR3 is TGCAGCGTTGAAAGGTCCCGAAATGAGGCTTTCTTT.